These 24 T cell receptor beta chains were sequenced from one sample in a study of blood T cells in healthy people across ages. Through a sample-barcoded 5' primer and a J-beta primer mix, a second PCR was run for about 7 to 12 cycles. TCRdb independently ran MiXCR on the 5' RACE reads; one entry per CDR3 protein. The sample records some 1.7 million distinct CDR3 sequences, roughly 28% being singletons. The material sequenced was blood. The receptors derive from a woman aged 30 to 39 in good health.

V gene TRBV10-2 combines with J gene TRBJ2-5; D remains ambiguous. The V end was cut by 3 bases, the J end by 5 bases, with 13 bases between. The CDR3 contains 14 residues. CDR1 is WSHSY, CDR2 SAAADI, per germline. The CDR3 here is CASSDNMYLETQYF. The CDR3 DNA sequence: TGCGCCAGCAGTGACAATATGTATTTGGAGACCCAGTACTTC.

This clonotype was seen a handful of times. The chain combines TRBV6-6 with TRBJ1-1; D remains unclear. The germline CDR1 and CDR2 sequences are MNHNY and SVGAGI (reference sequence). Trimming took off 2 bases at V and 4 bases at J, with 11 bases between the two ends. The CDR3 contains 14 residues. DNA for the CDR3: TGTGCCAGCAGTTACCCCCGGGATGGCACTGAAGCTTTCTTT. It codes for CASSYPRDGTEAFF.

The chain carries TRBV3-1 and TRBJ2-1; 8 nucleotides match TRBD2. V shed 3 bases, J shed 7 bases, and the junction held 8 bases outside the gene matches. Looked up from germline, CDR1 is LGHDT and CDR2 is YNNKEL (reference sequence). This CDR3 has 15 residues. The DNA for the CDR3 is TGTGCCAGCAGCCAGGTTCCGGGACTAGGGAATGAGCAGTTCTTC. Encoded protein: CASSQVPGLGNEQFF.

The V gene is TRBV20-1, the J gene TRBJ2-5; 7 bases map to TRBD2. V lost 1 base to trimming and J lost 2 bases; unmatched junction nucleotides: 19. This CDR3 spans 19 amino acids. The germline gives CDR1 DFQATT, CDR2 SNEGSKA (reference sequence). CDR3 coding DNA: TGCAGTGCTAGAGTCCCACCAACTCCCAATCTAGCGGATCAAGAGACCCAGTACTTC. Amino acid sequence: CSARVPPTPNLADQETQYF.

There are many counts of this clonotype. The DNA of the CDR3 is TGCAGCGTTGAAGAGACAGGTCTCTTGGGCTACACCTTC. Amino acid sequence: CSVEETGLLGYTF. The chain carries TRBV29-1 and TRBJ1-2; D might be TRBD1 (6 bases). The V gene lost 0 bases and the J gene lost 8 bases, with 13 bases spanning the gap. This CDR3 is built from 13 residues. Germline V gene sequence: CDR1 SQVTM, CDR2 ANQGSEA.

Written as DNA, the CDR3 is TGCAGCGTTGTTAAACAGGGGGCTCAAGAGACCCAGTACTTC. This codes for CSVVKQGAQETQYF. The genes are TRBV29-1 and TRBJ2-5; 9 bases line up with TRBD1. CDR1 and CDR2 (germline): SQVTM, ANQGSEA. V lost 4 bases, J lost 2 bases, and 5 bases stayed unmatched. This CDR3 is built from 14 residues.

This clonotype was detected ten times or more. The rearrangement links TRBV20-1 to TRBJ2-7; tentatively, D is TRBD2 (6 bases). The CDR3 is made up of 13 amino acids. The ends were cut back, 5 bases at V and 2 bases at J, with 13 bases in the middle. The germline CDR1 and CDR2 sequences are DFQATT and SNEGSKA (reference sequence). Written as DNA, the CDR3 is TGCAGTGCTCTCGGGGGAGTAACCTACGAGCAGTACTTC. Translated, it gives CSALGGVTYEQYF.

This rearrangement joins TRBV2 to TRBJ2-5; 7 bases are shared with TRBD2. V dropped 1 base and J dropped 2; count of bases not matched to a gene: 4. The germline CDR1 and CDR2 sequences are SNHLY and FYNNEI. This CDR3 has 15 residues. The CDR3 nucleotides read TGTGCCAGCAGTGAAGTAGTCGGGGGGCAAGAGACCCAGTACTTC. It codes for CASSEVVGGQETQYF. Complete variable domain (other parts from reference TRBV2 and TRBJ2-5): EPEVTQTPSHQVTQMGQEVILRCVPISNHLYFYWYRQILGQKVEFLVSFYNNEISEKSEIFDDQFSVERPDGSNFTLKIRSTKLEDSAMYFCASSEVVGGQETQYFGPGTRLLVL.

This clonotype was observed at least ten times. V is TRBV11-2 and J is TRBJ2-7, with 7 bases identical to TRBD2. Germline V lookup: CDR1 SGHAT, CDR2 FQNNGV. CDR3 length equals 18 residues. Unmatched junction bases numbered 20, after V lost 6 bases and J lost 3 bases. CDR3 DNA: TGTGCCAGCAGAAAAAGCCCCACGGCGGGAGTGGGGGTCTACGAGCAGTACTTC. Residues: CASRKSPTAGVGVYEQYF.

The chain recombines TRBV12-3 or TRBV12-4 with TRBJ1-2; D gene unclear. CDR3 size: 12 residues. With 7 bases removed from V and 7 bases from J, the gap between germline ends came to 13 bases. CDR3 protein: CASTSYLSGYTF. CDR3 DNA: TGTGCCAGCACCTCTTACCTATCTGGCTACACCTTC.

This clonotype occurred a few times. The chain joins TRBV28 to TRBJ1-6; 7 bases match TRBD1. Germline CDR1 and CDR2: MDHEN and SYDVKM. J lost 5 bases, V lost 7 bases, and 2 bases had no gene match. The CDR3 length is 13 residues. The CDR3 is CASKGADNSPLHF. CDR3 coding DNA: TGTGCCAGCAAGGGGGCGGATAATTCACCCCTCCACTTT.

This clonotype was observed a few times. V usage is TRBV10-3 and J usage is TRBJ2-5, with D perhaps matching TRBD1 or TRBD2 (5 bases each). The CDR3 covers 15 residues. V was trimmed by 10 bases and J by 2 bases, leaving 20 bases between them. CDR1 is ENHRY and CDR2 is SYGVKD in the germline V gene. The DNA for the CDR3 is TGTGCCACGGGAAGTGTGGGGCCCTCTCAAGAGACCCAGTACTTC. It is translated as CATGSVGPSQETQYF.

This clonotype was observed many times. The V and J genes are TRBV7-2 and TRBJ2-7; possibly TRBD2 for D (6 bases). The V gene lost 0 bases and the J gene lost 0 bases, with 15 bases spanning the gap. The CDR3 sequence is 17 residues long. Per germline, CDR1 SGHTA and CDR2 FQGNSA. This chain's CDR3 is CASSLAGRGLSSYEQYF. CDR3 DNA: TGTGCCAGCAGCTTAGCTGGGCGGGGCCTTAGCTCCTACGAGCAGTACTTC.

This clonotype was seen more than once but under ten times. Sequence at one end of the junction differs from germline and may be a read error. This chain links TRBV12-3 or TRBV12-4 with TRBJ2-7; 11 bases map to TRBD1. The J call is doubtful: the DNA matches TRBJ2-5 better. This CDR3 spans 14 amino acids. The CDR3 nucleotides read TGTGTCAGCGCGGGGACAGGGGGATTAAAGACCCAGTACTTC. Amino acid sequence: CVSAGTGGLKTQYF.

This chain joins TRBV20-1 and TRBJ1-1; D gene unclear. Germline CDR1 is DFQATT and CDR2 is SNEGSKA (reference sequence). The V and J ends lost 0 bases and 2 bases respectively, with 13 bases between them. CDR3 size: 15 residues. The DNA of the CDR3 is TGCAGTGCTAGAGATCGTGAGTCGACTAACACTGAAGCTTTCTTT. Translating gives CSARDRESTNTEAFF.

This clonotype was seen more than once but under ten times. The chain couples TRBV20-1 to TRBJ2-7; tentative D call: TRBD1 (7 bases). Germline CDR1 DFQATT, CDR2 SNEGSKA (reference sequence). This CDR3 spans 13 amino acids. The V end lost 5 bases, the J end lost 4 bases, and 15 bases lay between the germline ends. Written as DNA, the CDR3 is TGCAGTGCTCGACTAGGGACAGCATACGAGCAGTACTTC. Its translation: CSARLGTAYEQYF.

V gene TRBV7-2 combines with J gene TRBJ1-4, with 8 nucleotides matching TRBD1. Germline V lookup: CDR1 SGHTA, CDR2 FQGNSA. V shed 10 bases, J shed 7 bases, and the junction held 8 bases outside the gene matches. This CDR3 comprises 13 residues. CDR3 sequence: CATTGGPAEKLFF. CDR3 DNA sequence: TGTGCCACCACAGGGGGACCTGCTGAAAAACTGTTTTTT.

The chain uses TRBV20-1 and TRBJ2-3, with a weak D call TRBD2 (5 bases). Looked up from germline, CDR1 is DFQATT and CDR2 is SNEGSKA (reference sequence). This CDR3 is built from 14 residues. The CDR3 nucleotides read TGCAAACCAAAGAGTGAGCGGACCACAGATACGCAGTATTTT. Its translation: CKPKSERTTDTQYF.

A word on this clonotype: A much larger clone differs by one base, so this may be a read error. This chain joins TRBV6-2 or TRBV6-3 and TRBJ2-5; D unclear. Germline-derived CDR1 and CDR2 are MNHEY and SVGEGT. The V gene lost 10 bases and the J gene lost 7 bases, with 19 bases spanning the gap. This CDR3 spans 13 amino acids. The DNA for the CDR3 is TGTGCCAAGGTCCACCCTATTAGGGTGACCCAGTACTTC. Translating it yields CAKVHPIRVTQYF.

This clonotype was counted a few times. This chain uses TRBV5-1 with TRBJ2-3; TRBD1 aligns across 8 bases. CDR1 is SGHRS, CDR2 YFSETQ, per germline. Germline trimming cut 4 bases from V and 5 bases from J; bases unmatched to any gene: 12. The CDR3 has 16 amino acids. The CDR3 reads CASSPGTGWDIDTQYF. CDR3 nucleotides: TGCGCCAGCAGCCCGGGGACAGGCTGGGATATAGATACGCAGTATTTT. Based on the CDR3 plus reference TRBV5-1 and TRBJ2-3, the full variable domain is KAGVTQTPRYLIKTRGQQVTLSCSPISGHRSVSWYQQTPGQGLQFLFEYFSETQRNKGNFPGRFSGRQFSNSRSEMNVSTLELGDSALYLCASSPGTGWDIDTQYFGPGTRLTVL.

The gene calls are TRBV7-9 and TRBJ2-1, with TRBD1 as a possible D gene (5 bases). CDR1 and CDR2 from the germline V gene are SEHNR and FQNEAQ (reference sequence). Trimming removed 1 base at V and 8 bases at J, with 18 bases between. The CDR3 is made up of 16 amino acids. The CDR3 sequence: CASSLGGSSSVDEQFF. The CDR3 DNA reads as TGTGCCAGCAGCTTAGGGGGCTCCTCCTCCGTGGATGAGCAGTTCTTC.

The genes are TRBV5-6 and TRBJ2-7, with TRBD1 as a possible D gene (5 bases). In germline, CDR1 is SGHDT, CDR2 YYEEEE. Between the trimmed V and J ends, which lost 2 bases and 3 bases, there was a span of 9 bases. CDR3 length equals 13 residues. This chain's CDR3 is CASSFLDNYEQYF. Here the CDR3 DNA reads TGTGCCAGCAGCTTTTTGGACAACTACGAGCAGTACTTC.

Comments on this clonotype: A read error is likely, as this CDR3 ends without the conserved phenylalanine or tryptophan. The chain combines TRBV6-5 with TRBJ2-3; TRBD1 matches at 8 bases. With 6 bases clipped from V and 5 bases from J, the junction kept 4 bases outside the gene matches. CDR1 and CDR2 from the germline V gene are MNHEY and SVGAGI. The CDR3 loop spans 13 amino acids. The CDR3 here is CASRNTGGDTQYL. The DNA for the CDR3 is TGTGCCAGCAGAAACACAGGGGGAGATACGCAGTATTTG.

This clonotype was detected a few times. V usage is TRBV28 and J usage is TRBJ2-1, with TRBD2 matching 14 bases. This CDR3 contains 17 residues. With 4 bases clipped from V and 6 bases from J, the junction kept 8 bases outside the gene matches. Per germline, CDR1 MDHEN and CDR2 SYDVKM. In DNA form, the CDR3 reads TGTGCCAGCAGTTCGACCGGGACTAGCGGGGGCGTCAATGAGCAGTTCTTC. Protein: CASSSTGTSGGVNEQFF.